One and the same sample provided the 17 T cell receptor beta chains below, sequenced in a study of control samples from healthy donors and cancer patients. Produced via immunoSEQ multiplex PCR; TCRdb's table is partial and in-frame only. The table has some 130,000 clones, roughly nine tenths seen once. Sequencing was performed on blood. Receptor source: a woman aged 30 to 39 in good health.

The count of this clone is one. The chain couples TRBV6-5 to TRBJ2-2, with D perhaps TRBD1 (6 bases). V was shortened by 1 base and J by 1 base, with 10 bases between the two germline ends. Germline CDR1 is MNHEY and CDR2 is SVGAGI. This CDR3 is 16 amino acids long. In DNA, the CDR3 is TGTGCCAGCAGTTACTTGGGGGCACAGAACACCGGGGAGCTGTTTTTT. Translated: CASSYLGAQNTGELFF.

The rearrangement joins TRBV3-1 (or the pseudogene TRBV3-2) to TRBJ2-2; D is uncertain. The V end lost 0 bases, the J end lost 6 bases, and 11 bases lay between the germline ends. The germline V gene encodes CDR1 LGHDT and CDR2 YNNKEL (reference sequence). The CDR3 has 15 residues. The CDR3 bases are TGTGCCAGCAGCCAAGATTTGACGGCGGCCGGGGAGCTGTTTTTT. It encodes CASSQDLTAAGELFF.

The V call is TRBV27, the J call TRBJ1-5; maybe TRBD1 (5 bases). The V end was cut by 5 bases, the J end by 3 bases, with 14 bases between. CDR1 is MNHEY and CDR2 is SMNVEV in the germline V gene (reference sequence). The CDR3 totals 15 residues. CDR3 DNA: TGTGCCAGCAGTAGGGCCGGACATATCAATCAGCCCCAGCATTTT. It yields the protein CASSRAGHINQPQHF.

The rearrangement joins TRBV19 to TRBJ2-1; possibly TRBD1 for D (5 bases). The CDR3 is 12 amino acids. Between the trimmed V and J ends, which lost 4 bases and 8 bases, there was a span of 9 bases. Germline CDR1 is LNHDA and CDR2 is SQIVND (reference sequence). The CDR3 sequence: CASSRQGYEQFF. CDR3 coding DNA: TGTGCCAGTAGTAGGCAGGGCTATGAGCAGTTCTTC. Supplemented by reference TRBV19 and TRBJ2-1, the full variable domain reads DGGITQSPKYLFRKEGQNVTLSCEQNLNHDAMYWYRQDPGQGLRLIYYSQIVNDFQKGDIAEGYSVSREKKESFPLTVTSAQKNPTAFYLCASSRQGYEQFFGPGTRLTVL.

This rearrangement joins TRBV19 to TRBJ2-2, with 7 bases identical to TRBD1. From germline, CDR1 is LNHDA and CDR2 SQIVND (reference sequence). After removal of 5 bases from V and 6 bases from J, the junction contained 3 bases not matched to a gene. CDR3 size: 13 residues. The CDR3 bases are TGTGCCAGTAGTCCTCAGGGGGCCGGGGAGCTGTTTTTT. Protein sequence: CASSPQGAGELFF.

V gene TRBV5-1 combines with J gene TRBJ1-1; D call uncertain. CDR3 length: 13 residues. The germline V gene has CDR1 SGHRS and CDR2 YFSETQ. V was cut by 1 base and J by 9 bases, with 13 bases left in between. CDR3 nucleotide sequence: TGCGCCAGCAGCTTGTTCCCGGATGATAAAGCTTTCTTT. Protein sequence: CASSLFPDDKAFF.

This chain connects TRBV11-2 to TRBJ1-5; D unclear. In germline, CDR1 is SGHAT, CDR2 FQNNGV. V lost 5 bases and J lost 8, with 4 bases in between. CDR3 size: 10 residues. This CDR3 reads CASSPEPQHF. In DNA form, the CDR3 reads TGTGCCAGCAGCCCGGAGCCCCAGCATTTT. Looking up the rest from reference TRBV11-2 and TRBJ1-5 gives the full variable domain: EAGVAQSPRYKIIEKRQSVAFWCNPISGHATLYWYQQILGQGPKLLIQFQNNGVVDDSQLPKDRFSAERLKGVDSTLKIQPAKLEDSAVYLCASSPEPQHFGDGTRLSIL.

The chain uses TRBV7-3 and TRBJ2-3; no definite D call. CDR3 length equals 14 residues. Trimming took 2 bases from V and 1 from J, leaving 7 bases between them. Germline V gene lookup returns CDR1 SGHTA and CDR2 FQGTGA. The chain's CDR3 is CASSLLDGTDTQYF. As DNA, the CDR3 is TGTGCCAGCAGCTTATTAGACGGCACAGATACGCAGTATTTT.

V gene TRBV2 combines with J gene TRBJ2-5; no reliable D call. There are 13 residues in the CDR3. CDR1 and CDR2 from the germline V gene are SNHLY and FYNNEI. V dropped 4 bases and J dropped 2 bases, with 8 bases sitting between them. The DNA of the CDR3 is TGTGCCAGCAGTGGAGAGATACAAGAGACCCAGTACTTC. Translating it yields CASSGEIQETQYF. Full variable domain (outside the CDR3, taken from reference TRBV2 and TRBJ2-5): EPEVTQTPSHQVTQMGQEVILRCVPISNHLYFYWYRQILGQKVEFLVSFYNNEISEKSEIFDDQFSVERPDGSNFTLKIRSTKLEDSAMYFCASSGEIQETQYFGPGTRLLVL.

The chain uses TRBV5-4 and TRBJ2-7; TRBD1 might be the D (6 bases). The CDR3 covers 16 residues. The germline gives CDR1 SGHNT, CDR2 YYREEE (reference sequence). The V and J ends lost 5 bases and 0 bases respectively, with 18 bases between them. The CDR3: CASSFAGTLSSYEQYF. The DNA for the CDR3 is TGTGCCAGCAGTTTCGCCGGGACATTAAGCTCCTACGAGCAGTACTTC.

The DNA of the CDR3 is TGTGCCAGCAGCCCCGGGACAGGACCTAGCACAGATACGCAGTATTTT. Amino acid sequence: CASSPGTGPSTDTQYF. The chain couples TRBV7-2 to TRBJ2-3; 8 bases map to TRBD1. CDR1 SGHTA and CDR2 FQGNSA come from the germline V gene. The ends lost 5 bases at V and 0 bases at J; junction bases unmatched: 7. The CDR3 is made up of 16 amino acids.

The V call is TRBV19, the J call TRBJ1-1, with a tentative D call TRBD1 (6 bases). The ends were cut back, 3 bases at V and 0 bases at J, with 11 bases in the middle. The CDR3 loop spans 15 amino acids. CDR1 and CDR2 (germline): LNHDA, SQIVND (reference sequence). The CDR3 sequence is CASSMVGAVNTEAFF. The CDR3 coding sequence is TGTGCCAGTAGTATGGTGGGGGCGGTGAACACTGAAGCTTTCTTT.

This clone was seen just once. The chain links TRBV6-5 to TRBJ2-1; 8 nucleotides align to TRBD2. Losses at the gene ends were 4 bases for V and 7 bases for J; bases not matched to a gene: 12. Germline V gives CDR1 MNHEY, CDR2 SVGAGI. This CDR3 region has 16 residues. The CDR3: CASSSQLGGGANEQFF. The DNA of the CDR3 is TGTGCCAGCAGTTCCCAGCTCGGGGGGGGCGCGAATGAGCAGTTCTTC.

V and J are TRBV18 and TRBJ2-1, with unresolved D. The CDR3 length is 11 residues. V lost 4 bases and J lost 6, with 4 bases in between. Germline V gene sequence: CDR1 KGHSH, CDR2 LQKENI. The CDR3 loop is CASSRGNEQFF. The CDR3 coding sequence is TGTGCCAGCTCACGAGGCAATGAGCAGTTCTTC.

V gene TRBV11-2 combines with J gene TRBJ2-1, with 7 bases that match TRBD1. The CDR3 sequence is 15 residues long. Germline CDR1 is SGHAT and CDR2 is FQNNGV. V was clipped by 0 bases and J by 4 bases; unmatched bases: 3. The CDR3 sequence is CASSLDSGGYNEQFF. In DNA form, the CDR3 reads TGTGCCAGCAGCTTAGATTCAGGGGGTTACAATGAGCAGTTCTTC.

This clone has only one observation. V and J are TRBV10-3 and TRBJ1-3; D is unresolved. This CDR3 has 16 amino acids. Germline V gene data show CDR1 as ENHRY and CDR2 as SYGVKD. The V gene lost 7 bases and the J gene lost 6 bases, with 22 bases spanning the gap. The CDR3 coding sequence is TGTGCCATCACCCCGGGTGGAGCGGCGAAGAAAAACACCATATATTTT. This gives the protein CAITPGGAAKKNTIYF.

At least ten counts were recorded for this clone. The CDR3 loop is CASTPEGGRGNTGELFF. CDR3 sequence (DNA): TGCGCCAGCACTCCAGAAGGGGGCCGAGGGAACACCGGGGAGCTGTTTTTT. The chain employs TRBV5-1 and TRBJ2-2, with 7 bases aligning to TRBD1. Trimming took 6 bases from V and 1 from J; bases not matched to a gene: 12. The CDR3 spans 17 residues. Germline V gives CDR1 SGHRS, CDR2 YFSETQ.